The 29 T cell receptor beta chains presented below share a single source sample, sequenced in a study of cytomegalovirus exposure and HLA in healthy donors. 13 Jbeta primers and 60 Vbeta primers were used for the PCR. Assay used: immunoSEQ multiplex PCR; TCRdb lists only in-frame clones, some missing. The sample has over 50,000 clones, more than 70% seen once. Sequencing was done on a sample of PBMCs. These receptors all come from a man aged 25 to 40 in good health and CMV-seropositive.

The chain uses TRBV2 and TRBJ2-1; TRBD2 aligns across 10 bases. With 7 bases clipped from V and 6 bases from J, the junction kept 6 bases outside the gene matches. Germline CDR1 reads SNHLY; CDR2 reads FYNNEI. The CDR3 runs 14 residues. Here the CDR3 reads CASNRLAGVNEQFF. For the CDR3, the DNA is TGTGCCAGCAATAGGCTAGCGGGAGTCAATGAGCAGTTCTTC.

The rearrangement uses TRBV10-3 and TRBJ1-6; D call uncertain. Trimming took off 8 bases at V and 5 bases at J, with 10 bases between the two ends. The length of the CDR3 is 13 residues. In germline, CDR1 is ENHRY, CDR2 SYGVKD. Written as DNA, the CDR3 is TGTGCCATCGGGAGCAGTAATAATTCACCCCTCCACTTT. Residues: CAIGSSNNSPLHF.

The rearrangement links TRBV13 to TRBJ2-2; D unresolved. The germline V and J ends were trimmed by 2 bases and 6 bases, with 10 bases remaining between them. Looked up from germline, CDR1 is PRHDT and CDR2 is FYEKMQ (reference sequence). The length of the CDR3 is 14 residues. The CDR3 DNA reads as TGTGCCAGCAGCTTAATTGCCGGTCCCGGGGAGCTGTTTTTT. Translating gives CASSLIAGPGELFF.

The chain combines TRBV10-1 with TRBJ2-3, with D uncertain. Germline assignment: CDR1 WNHNN and CDR2 SYGVQD (reference sequence). Trimming left V 2 bases short and J 4 bases short, with 7 bases between. The CDR3 extends over 13 amino acids. CDR3 DNA sequence: TGCGCCAGCAGTGAGGTCTTCCCAGATACGCAGTATTTT. It is translated as CASSEVFPDTQYF.

The rearrangement joins TRBV30 to TRBJ1-1, with 10 bases identical to TRBD1. Germline V gene data show CDR1 as GTSNPN and CDR2 as SVGIG (reference sequence). J gave up 4 bases and V 5 bases, and 4 bases lay outside the gene matches. The CDR3 contains 13 residues. This chain's CDR3 is CAWGTGARTEAFF. CDR3 DNA: TGTGCCTGGGGGACAGGGGCGCGCACTGAAGCTTTCTTT.

This clone was seen once. In nucleotides, the CDR3 is TGTGCCAGCAGCTTATCGAAACTTTACTACAATGAGCAGTTCTTC. Protein: CASSLSKLYYNEQFF. The V and J genes are TRBV7-8 and TRBJ2-1; D unclear. The CDR3 extends over 15 amino acids. The germline gives CDR1 SGHVS, CDR2 FQNEAQ. The V gene lost 2 bases and the J gene lost 3 bases, with 11 bases spanning the gap. Combining the CDR3 with reference TRBV7-8 and TRBJ2-1 gives the whole variable domain GAGVSQSPRYKVAKRGQDVALRCDPISGHVSLFWYQQALGQGPEFLTYFQNEAQLDKSGLPSDRFFAERPEGSVSTLKIQRTQQEDSAVYLCASSLSKLYYNEQFFGPGTRLTVL.

This clone has just a few counts. J is TRBJ2-1 and V is TRBV27; 7 bases line up with TRBD2. The CDR3 has 13 residues. Germline CDR1 reads MNHEY; CDR2 reads SMNVEV (reference sequence). With V trimmed by 5 bases and J by 9 bases, 7 bases remained unmatched. The CDR3 nucleotides are TGTGCCAGCAGTATCGGGAGGAGAGGTGAGCAGTTCTTC. Translating it yields CASSIGRRGEQFF.

V and J are TRBV6-6 and TRBJ2-5; 8 nucleotides agree with TRBD2. Unmatched junction bases numbered 7, after V lost 6 bases and J lost 1 base. Germline lookup yields CDR1 MNHNY and CDR2 SVGAGI (reference sequence). The length of the CDR3 is 15 residues. The CDR3 DNA is TGTGCCAGCAGATCGAGCGGGAGCGGCCAAGAGACCCAGTACTTC. Translation gives CASRSSGSGQETQYF.

This chain joins TRBV9 and TRBJ1-1; a weak D match, TRBD1 (6 bases). CDR3 length: 15 amino acids. CDR1 is SGDLS, CDR2 YYNGEE, per germline. Deletions cut 4 bases from V and 0 bases from J, with 13 bases between. CDR3 sequence: CASSTSRTVNTEAFF. The CDR3 nucleotides are TGTGCCAGCAGCACATCGAGGACAGTGAACACTGAAGCTTTCTTT. The full variable domain, in which reference TRBV9 and TRBJ1-1 provide the parts outside the CDR3, is DSGVTQTPKHLITATGQRVTLRCSPRSGDLSVYWYQQSLDQGLQFLIQYYNGEERAKGNILERFSAQQFPDLHSELNLSSLELGDSALYFCASSTSRTVNTEAFFGQGTRLTVV.

This rearrangement joins TRBV18 to TRBJ1-1, with D possibly being TRBD1 (6 bases). Germline V gene sequence: CDR1 KGHSH, CDR2 LQKENI. This CDR3 comprises 15 residues. Trimming cost V 3 bases and J 1 base, with 12 bases left between them. CDR3: CASSPQGSGNTEAFF. The CDR3 nucleotides are TGTGCCAGCTCACCGCAGGGGTCCGGGAACACTGAAGCTTTCTTT.

V usage is TRBV7-2 and J usage is TRBJ2-7; TRBD1 matches 8 bases. The germline CDR1 and CDR2 sequences are SGHTA and FQGNSA. J was trimmed by 2 bases and V by 5 bases; bases with no gene match: 5. This CDR3 contains 14 residues. The CDR3 DNA is TGTGCCAGCAGCAGAGACAGGGGTGCCTACGAGCAGTACTTC. It codes for CASSRDRGAYEQYF.

This chain links TRBV11-3 with TRBJ1-2, with D possibly TRBD1 on 5 matching bases. Trimming pared 3 bases from V and 5 bases from J, leaving 7 bases between. Germline V gives CDR1 SGHNT, CDR2 YENEEA. The CDR3 extends over 12 amino acids. The CDR3 region is CASSFDRYGYTF. The CDR3 DNA reads TGTGCCAGCAGCTTCGACAGATATGGCTACACCTTC.

The V gene is TRBV9, the J gene TRBJ2-5; D is undetermined. CDR3 length: 14 amino acids. From germline, CDR1 is SGDLS and CDR2 YYNGEE. V lost 3 bases and J 4 bases, leaving 13 bases between the germline ends. The CDR3 sequence: CASSATRLRETQYF. As DNA, the CDR3 is TGTGCCAGCAGCGCCACACGACTTAGAGAGACCCAGTACTTC.

This clone came up once. The chain joins TRBV19 to TRBJ1-2; D possibly corresponds to TRBD1 (5 bases). CDR1 is LNHDA, CDR2 SQIVND, per germline (reference sequence). V was trimmed by 5 bases and J by 4 bases, leaving 23 bases between them. The CDR3 runs to 17 residues. The CDR3 region has the DNA TGTGCCAGTAGTCCCCCTCTACAGGAGGGCGCCTTCTATGGCTACACCTTC. Translation: CASSPPLQEGAFYGYTF.

This clone was seen only a few times. CDR3 coding DNA: TGTGCCAGTCGACAGGACTCCTCCTACGAGCAGTACTTC. Amino acid sequence: CASRQDSSYEQYF. The chain recombines TRBV11-3 with TRBJ2-7; tentatively, D is TRBD1 (6 bases). The CDR3 runs to 13 residues. The germline V gene has CDR1 SGHNT and CDR2 YENEEA. Trimming pared 9 bases from V and 0 bases from J, leaving 12 bases between.

This chain links TRBV7-9 with TRBJ2-7, with D possibly matching TRBD2 (7 bases). Trimming removed 2 bases from V and 1 base from J, with 12 bases in between. Germline V gene data show CDR1 as SEHNR and CDR2 as FQNEAQ (reference sequence). There are 15 residues in the CDR3. The CDR3 is CASSLSGEGSYEQYF. The CDR3 DNA reads TGTGCCAGCAGCTTATCAGGGGAGGGGTCCTACGAGCAGTACTTC. Using reference TRBV7-9 and TRBJ2-7 for the parts outside the CDR3, the full variable domain is DTGVSQNPRHKITKRGQNVTFRCDPISEHNRLYWYRQTLGQGPEFLTYFQNEAQLEKSRLLSDRFSAERPKGSFSTLEIQRTEQGDSAMYLCASSLSGEGSYEQYFGPGTRLTVT.

This chain joins TRBV9 and TRBJ1-5; 7 bases align to TRBD1. CDR1 and CDR2 (germline): SGDLS, YYNGEE. The trim removed 2 bases at V and 4 bases at J, leaving 6 bases unmatched. The CDR3 has 15 residues. Here the CDR3 reads CASSVTGTVNQPQHF. The CDR3 region has the DNA TGTGCCAGCAGCGTGACCGGGACAGTTAATCAGCCCCAGCATTTT.

This clone was detected once. CDR3 sequence (DNA): TGTGCCTATGGACTAGCGGCAGGGTTCTCCTACGAGCAGTACTTC. Encoded protein: CAYGLAAGFSYEQYF. The J gene is TRBJ2-7, the V gene TRBV30; 10 positions agree with TRBD2. With 7 bases clipped from V and 0 bases from J, the junction kept 9 bases outside the gene matches. This CDR3 spans 15 amino acids. CDR1 is GTSNPN, CDR2 SVGIG, per germline (reference sequence).

The rearrangement uses TRBV28 and TRBJ1-2; 7 nucleotides agree with TRBD1. After removal of 6 bases from V and 2 bases from J, the junction contained 6 bases not matched to a gene. The CDR3 is 14 amino acids. Germline V gene sequence: CDR1 MDHEN, CDR2 SYDVKM. In DNA, the CDR3 is TGTGCCAGCAGACCGGGGACAGCCAACTATGGCTACACCTTC. As protein: CASRPGTANYGYTF.

The chain combines TRBV5-4 with TRBJ1-6, with 8 bases matching TRBD1. V shed 4 bases, J shed 9 bases, and the junction held 6 bases outside the gene matches. Germline values: CDR1 SGHNT, CDR2 YYREEE (reference sequence). CDR3 length: 14 amino acids. CDR3 loop: CASSTTGVVSPLHF. The DNA of the CDR3 is TGTGCCAGCAGCACGACAGGGGTGGTTTCACCCCTCCACTTT.

This chain uses TRBV27 with TRBJ2-7; 7 nucleotides line up with TRBD2. The CDR3 is 14 amino acids. The germline CDR1 and CDR2 sequences are MNHEY and SMNVEV (reference sequence). After removal of 5 bases from V and 1 base from J, the junction contained 5 bases not matched to a gene. The CDR3 sequence: CASSQRDRSYEQYF. The CDR3 DNA is TGTGCCAGCAGTCAGCGGGACCGTTCCTACGAGCAGTACTTC.

The gene calls are TRBV2 and TRBJ1-4; tentative D call: TRBD1 (5 bases). CDR3 size: 14 residues. Trimming stripped 4 bases from V and 6 bases from J, with 12 bases between. CDR1 and CDR2 (germline): SNHLY, FYNNEI. This CDR3 is CASSVFGADEKLFF. The CDR3 nucleotides are TGTGCCAGCAGTGTCTTTGGGGCGGATGAAAAACTGTTTTTT.

This chain connects TRBV28 to TRBJ1-5; a weak D match, TRBD1 (5 bases). The CDR3 length is 15 residues. The V and J ends lost 5 bases and 1 base respectively, with 12 bases between them. Looked up from germline, CDR1 is MDHEN and CDR2 is SYDVKM. As DNA, the CDR3 is TGTGCCAGCAGTACGACAGTGTGGAGCAATCAGCCCCAGCATTTT. Translation: CASSTTVWSNQPQHF.

V is TRBV6-5 and J is TRBJ1-1; D may be TRBD1 (6 bases). Germline assignment: CDR1 MNHEY and CDR2 SVGAGI. The ends were cut back, 4 bases at V and 0 bases at J, with 15 bases in the middle. The CDR3 consists of 16 residues. The CDR3 nucleotides read TGTGCCAGCAGTTCCGACAGGTTGGTGATGAACACTGAAGCTTTCTTT. This sequence encodes CASSSDRLVMNTEAFF.

This chain uses TRBV5-1 with TRBJ2-7; 9 nucleotides line up with TRBD1. Germline V lookup: CDR1 SGHRS, CDR2 YFSETQ. V shed 1 base, J shed 2 bases, and the junction held 1 base outside the gene matches. CDR3 size: 14 residues. As DNA, the CDR3 is TGCGCCAGCAGCTTGACAGGGGGCCCCTACGAGCAGTACTTC. It yields the protein CASSLTGGPYEQYF.

This chain connects TRBV10-3 to TRBJ1-2; weak D call: TRBD1 (5 bases). The CDR3 extends over 14 amino acids. Germline CDR1 and CDR2: ENHRY and SYGVKD. V dropped 3 bases and J dropped 2 bases, with 10 bases sitting between them. CDR3 coding DNA: TGTGCCATCAGTGAAGGGGTGAGGAACTATGGCTACACCTTC. Its protein is CAISEGVRNYGYTF.

This rearrangement joins TRBV6-6 to TRBJ1-4; 9 bases agree with TRBD1. J gave up 7 bases and V 4 bases, and 4 bases lay outside the gene matches. Germline V lookup: CDR1 MNHNY, CDR2 SVGAGI (reference sequence). The CDR3 is 14 residues long. CDR3 loop: CASSLGTGSEKLFF. CDR3 coding DNA: TGTGCCAGCAGTTTGGGGACAGGGAGTGAAAAACTGTTTTTT.

A word on this clone: At the DNA level, this CDR3 is encoded by other sequences in the same sample as well. The chain uses TRBV28 and TRBJ1-5; D remains unclear. V was cut by 4 bases and J by 4 bases, with 5 bases left in between. This CDR3 spans 12 amino acids. CDR1 is MDHEN, CDR2 SYDVKM, per germline. The CDR3 bases are TGTGCCAGCAGTTCGGGGAATCAGCCCCAGCATTTT. It codes for CASSSGNQPQHF.

The chain combines TRBV29-1 with TRBJ1-2; weak D call: TRBD1 (6 bases). V was trimmed by 3 bases and J by 7 bases, leaving 12 bases between them. The CDR3 spans 12 residues. Germline V gene data show CDR1 as SQVTM and CDR2 as ANQGSEA. The CDR3 sequence is CSVDGGAGGYTF. CDR3 in DNA: TGCAGCGTTGACGGGGGGGCGGGTGGCTACACCTTC.